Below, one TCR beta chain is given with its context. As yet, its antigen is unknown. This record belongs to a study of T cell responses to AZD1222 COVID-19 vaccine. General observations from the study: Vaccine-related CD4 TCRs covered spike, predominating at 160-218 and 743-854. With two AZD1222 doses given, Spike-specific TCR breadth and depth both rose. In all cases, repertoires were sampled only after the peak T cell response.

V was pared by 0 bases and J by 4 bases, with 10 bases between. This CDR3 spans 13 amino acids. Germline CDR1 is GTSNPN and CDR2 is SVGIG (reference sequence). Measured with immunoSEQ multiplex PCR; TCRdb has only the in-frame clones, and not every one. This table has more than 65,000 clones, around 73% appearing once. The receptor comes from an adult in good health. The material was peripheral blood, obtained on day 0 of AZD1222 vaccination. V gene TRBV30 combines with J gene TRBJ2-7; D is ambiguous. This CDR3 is CAWSVGQRYEQYF. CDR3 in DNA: TGTGCCTGGAGTGTGGGTCAGCGATACGAGCAGTACTTC. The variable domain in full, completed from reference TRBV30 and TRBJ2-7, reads SQTIHQWPATLVQPVGSPLSLECTVEGTSNPNLYWYRQAAGRGLQLLFYSVGIGQISSEVPQNLSASRPQDRQFILSSKKLLLSDSGFYLCAWSVGQRYEQYFGPGTRLTVT.